The present TCR beta chain was sequenced within a study of blood T cell repertoires in COVID-19. Background on the study: The analysed material was cDNA or gDNA that came from T cells, B-cell-depleted T cells, or PBMCs.

CDR1 and CDR2 (germline): SGHNT, YYREEE (reference sequence). Trimming left V 1 base short and J 8 bases short, with 10 bases between. This CDR3 is built from 13 residues. Membership in each cohort depended on participant-reported clinical history. Method: immunoSEQ multiplex PCR; TCRdb's copy keeps in-frame clones and lacks some. The top ten clones hold more than 0.85% of a sample with approximately 380,000 clones, just over 90% of them seen once. This receptor was identified in a woman in her thirties or forties who had been exposed to COVID-19. The gene calls are TRBV5-4 and TRBJ2-1; no clear D. Sequencing was carried out using PBMCs or T cells enriched from blood (not recorded which). The CDR3 is CASSLYYSDEQFF. The CDR3 DNA follows: TGTGCCAGCAGCTTGTACTACTCGGATGAGCAGTTCTTC. Variable domain in full (rest from reference TRBV5-4 and TRBJ2-1): ETGVTQSPTHLIKTRGQQVTLRCSSQSGHNTVSWYQQALGQGPQFIFQYYREEENGRGNFPPRFSGLQFPNYSSELNVNALELDDSALYLCASSLYYSDEQFFGPGTRLTVL.